This T cell receptor (beta chain) came from a study of blood T cell repertoires in COVID-19. Per the original methods: Reference gene primer amplification yielded estimated nucleated cell counts. This table comes from immunoSEQ multiplex PCR, and its TCRdb copy is limited to in-frame clones, with some not included. That table furnishes V, J and clone size, whereas the DNA furnished D and trimming. The sample lists 120,000 to 150,000 clones; roughly 80% were seen once. The CDR3 has 14 residues. V was clipped by 6 bases and J by 7 bases; unmatched bases: 1. CDR1 is ENHRY and CDR2 is SYGVKD in the germline V gene.

The genes are TRBV10-3 and TRBJ2-1; 15 bases line up with TRBD2. The receptor's source is a man over 45 with acute or convalescent COVID-19. Sequenced material: peripheral blood. Written as DNA, the CDR3 is TGTGCCATCAGCGGGACTAGCGGGGGGAATGAGCAGTTCTTC. This translates into CAISGTSGGNEQFF.